This T cell receptor beta chain was observed in a study of blood T cell repertoires in COVID-19. Study information: From the United States, Italy and Spain came samples of acute and convalescent COVID-19.

In the original analysis: Reference gene primer amplification gave nucleated cell count estimates. Here immunoSEQ multiplex PCR was the method, and the copy in TCRdb shows in-frame clones only, minus some. D and trimming were read from the DNA, whereas the V and J calls and clone size are those reported in that table. The table records 95,000 to 150,000 clones, roughly 89% of them present only once. This study enrolled people aged roughly 18 to 100 from about two dozen US geographic areas. Recovered participants had two consecutive negative NP/OP PCR tests, healthcare professional clearance, or symptom resolution. The junction had 13 bases not matched to a gene; V was cut back by 5 bases and J by 16 bases. This CDR3 has 13 amino acids. Per the germline V gene, CDR1 is GTSNPN and CDR2 is SVGIG (reference sequence).

V and J are TRBV30 and TRBJ1-6; 8 positions agree with TRBD1. This TCR was recovered from a woman aged 25 to 39 who had recovered from COVID-19. Sequencing used PBMCs or T cells enriched from blood (not recorded which). In DNA form, the CDR3 reads TGTGCCTGGGCGACAGGGGCCCAGAGGACGCTCCACTTT. Its protein is CAWATGAQRTLHF.